The entry below gives a single TCR beta chain sequence along with its context. Its antigen is unidentified. Germline trimming cut 5 bases from V and 4 bases from J; bases unmatched to any gene: 5. CDR1 is LNHNV and CDR2 is YYDKDF in the germline V gene (reference sequence). The CDR3 length is 13 residues. The source of the sample is a study of CD8+ T cells in alopecia areata. Overall study: Treated patients swallowed 5 to 10 mg of oral tofacitinib twice daily. For 6 to 18 months, tofacitinib was taken, and 6 months off drug followed.

Study-level results: Patients shared TCRs less clearly than mice did, possibly for HLA-related reasons.

RNA was isolated and reverse transcribed to cDNA, the sequencing template. The repertoire was sequenced with immunoSEQ multiplex PCR; TCRdb's copy has only in-frame clones and lacks some. The sample yields roughly 200,000 clones, approximately 62% seen once. Sequencing was performed on CD4+ T cells sorted from blood, taken at week 0. The rearrangement joins TRBV15 to TRBJ2-7; 7 nucleotides line up with TRBD1. This sequence originates from a human donor with alopecia areata. CDR3 sequence: CATSLGGSYEQYF. CDR3 nucleotide sequence: TGTGCCACCAGCCTAGGGGGCAGTTACGAGCAGTACTTC.